The present entry profiles one T cell receptor beta chain with its context. This specimen belongs to a study of response to subunit inactivated influenza vaccine. The germline CDR1 and CDR2 sequences are SGHKS and YYEKEE (reference sequence). V was trimmed by 0 bases and J by 7 bases, leaving 14 bases between them. The length of the CDR3 is 16 residues. A single record per CDR3 protein comes from TCRdb applying MiXCR to the RT-PCR reads. The table includes 600,000 to 850,000 distinct CDR3 sequences, around 13% detected once. This clonotype originated in a man aged 50 or older who received an inactivated influenza vaccine. The chain recombines TRBV5-5 with TRBJ1-6, with D perhaps matching TRBD1 (5 bases). The input for sequencing was PBMCs from blood, taken 14 to 15 days before vaccination. The CDR3 is CASSLGGRGGNSPLHF. The DNA of the CDR3 is TGTGCCAGCAGCTTGGGTGGTAGGGGTGGGAATTCACCCCTCCACTTT.